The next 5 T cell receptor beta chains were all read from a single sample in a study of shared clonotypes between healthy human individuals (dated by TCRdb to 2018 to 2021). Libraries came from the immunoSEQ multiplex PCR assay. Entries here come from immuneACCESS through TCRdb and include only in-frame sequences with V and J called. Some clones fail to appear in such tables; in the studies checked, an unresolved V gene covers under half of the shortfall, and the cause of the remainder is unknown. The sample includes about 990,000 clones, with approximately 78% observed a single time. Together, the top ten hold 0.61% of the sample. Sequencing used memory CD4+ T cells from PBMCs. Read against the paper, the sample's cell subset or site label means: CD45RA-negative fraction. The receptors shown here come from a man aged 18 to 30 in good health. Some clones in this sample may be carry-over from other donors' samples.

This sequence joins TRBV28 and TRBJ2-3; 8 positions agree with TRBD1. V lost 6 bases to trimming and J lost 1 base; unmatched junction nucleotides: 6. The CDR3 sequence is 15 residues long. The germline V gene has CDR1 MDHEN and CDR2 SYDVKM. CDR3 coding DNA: TGTGCCAGCAGGAATCCGGGACAGGGCACAGATACGCAGTATTTT. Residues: CASRNPGQGTDTQYF.

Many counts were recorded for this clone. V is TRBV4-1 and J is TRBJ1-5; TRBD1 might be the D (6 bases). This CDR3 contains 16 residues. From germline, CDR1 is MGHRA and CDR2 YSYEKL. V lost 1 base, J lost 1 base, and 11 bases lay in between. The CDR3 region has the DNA TGCGCCAGCAGCCAAGGACCCGACAGGAGCAATCAGCCCCAGCATTTT. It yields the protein CASSQGPDRSNQPQHF.

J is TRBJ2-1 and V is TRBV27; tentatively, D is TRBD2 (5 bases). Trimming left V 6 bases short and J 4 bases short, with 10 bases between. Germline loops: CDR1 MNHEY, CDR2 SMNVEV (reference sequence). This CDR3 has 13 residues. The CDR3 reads CASRLGLYNEQFF. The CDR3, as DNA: TGTGCCAGCAGACTAGGACTTTACAATGAGCAGTTCTTC.

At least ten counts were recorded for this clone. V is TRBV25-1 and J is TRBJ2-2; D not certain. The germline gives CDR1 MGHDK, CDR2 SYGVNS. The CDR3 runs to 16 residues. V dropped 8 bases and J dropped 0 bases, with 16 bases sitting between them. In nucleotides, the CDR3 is TGTGCCAGCGGGCTCTTTGAGGCTCCGAACACCGGGGAGCTGTTTTTT. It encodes CASGLFEAPNTGELFF.

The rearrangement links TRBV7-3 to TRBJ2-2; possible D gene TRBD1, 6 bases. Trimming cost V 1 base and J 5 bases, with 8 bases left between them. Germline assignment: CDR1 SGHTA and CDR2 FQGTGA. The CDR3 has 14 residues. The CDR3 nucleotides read TGTGCCAGCAGCTTAAACAGGGCGACCGGGGAGCTGTTTTTT. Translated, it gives CASSLNRATGELFF.